The 17 T cell receptor beta chains in this list originate from one sample, sequenced in a study of shared T cell receptors in the human thymus. Repertoires were generated with immunoSEQ multiplex PCR, while TCRdb's copy carries only in-frame clones and drops some. The sample shows hundreds of thousands of clones, 70% to 80% of them seen only once. The same data also contributed to another study, on human thymus T cells.

Input material: thymocytes. Receptor source: a boy less than two years old with a congenital heart defect.

This clone was recorded only once. The genes are TRBV29-1 and TRBJ2-1; 12 bases map to TRBD2. The CDR3 consists of 19 residues. Trimming removed 0 bases from V and 2 bases from J; junction bases left unmatched: 11. Germline CDR1 is SQVTM and CDR2 is ANQGSEA. DNA of the CDR3: TGCAGCGTTGAAGACCCCCAGACTAGCGGGAGTTATACCTACAATGAGCAGTTCTTC. Translating it yields CSVEDPQTSGSYTYNEQFF.

The J gene is TRBJ1-4, the V gene TRBV27; D is undetermined. V lost 5 bases and J lost 8, with 18 bases in between. Germline CDR1 is MNHEY and CDR2 is SMNVEV (reference sequence). The CDR3 is made up of 15 amino acids. CDR3 in amino acids: CASSATYAVEEKLFF. CDR3 DNA sequence: TGTGCCAGCAGTGCGACCTACGCAGTGGAGGAAAAACTGTTTTTT.

The J gene is TRBJ2-7, the V gene TRBV28; 10 bases are a match to TRBD1. V shed 2 bases, J shed 1 base, and the junction held 5 bases outside the gene matches. The CDR3 is made up of 16 amino acids. Germline-derived CDR1 and CDR2 are MDHEN and SYDVKM. DNA for the CDR3: TGTGCCAGCAGTTTAGGCAGGACAGGGGGATCCTACGAGCAGTACTTC. It translates to CASSLGRTGGSYEQYF. Supplemented by reference TRBV28 and TRBJ2-7, the full variable domain reads DVKVTQSSRYLVKRTGEKVFLECVQDMDHENMFWYRQDPGLGLRLIYFSYDVKMKEKGDIPEGYSVSREKKERFSLILESASTNQTSMYLCASSLGRTGGSYEQYFGPGTRLTVT.

The rearrangement links TRBV6-6 to TRBJ2-3; 9 bases match TRBD2. Germline V gene data show CDR1 as MNHNY and CDR2 as SVGAGI (reference sequence). The V and J ends lost 2 bases and 0 bases, in that order; junction bases with no gene match: 3. The CDR3 spans 16 residues. CDR3 in amino acids: CASSYASGDSTDTQYF. The CDR3 coding sequence is TGTGCCAGCAGTTACGCTAGCGGGGATAGCACAGATACGCAGTATTTT.

This chain links TRBV13 with TRBJ2-3, with 8 bases aligning to TRBD2. CDR1 and CDR2 from the germline V gene are PRHDT and FYEKMQ (reference sequence). The junction had 4 bases not matched to a gene; V was cut back by 6 bases and J by 5 bases. The CDR3 is 13 amino acids. The DNA of the CDR3 is TGTGCCAGCAGGTTGAGCGGGAGAGATACGCAGTATTTT. Its protein product is CASRLSGRDTQYF.

The V call is TRBV28, the J call TRBJ2-3, with 16 bases fitting TRBD2. Germline V gene sequence: CDR1 MDHEN, CDR2 SYDVKM. The J segment lost 4 bases and the V segment lost 5 bases, leaving 3 bases of the junction unmatched. The CDR3 loop spans 16 amino acids. CDR3: CASSQGLAGGADTQYF. The CDR3 nucleotides are TGTGCCAGCAGTCAGGGACTAGCGGGAGGGGCAGATACGCAGTATTTT.

This clone was picked up a small number of times. The chain joins TRBV4-2 to TRBJ2-1; 9 bases match TRBD2. Germline CDR1 and CDR2: LGHNA and YNFKEQ. Trimming took 3 bases from V and 6 from J; bases not matched to a gene: 6. The CDR3 has 15 residues. This CDR3 is CASSQRLAAPNEQFF. The CDR3 DNA follows: TGTGCCAGCAGCCAGAGACTAGCGGCCCCCAATGAGCAGTTCTTC.

The gene calls are TRBV11-2 and TRBJ2-7; 11 bases agree with TRBD2. CDR1 and CDR2 (germline): SGHAT, FQNNGV. Germline trimming cut 1 base from V and 2 bases from J; bases unmatched to any gene: 10. This CDR3 spans 18 amino acids. CDR3 amino acids: CASSLVRGTSGVTYEQYF. The DNA for the CDR3 is TGTGCCAGCAGCTTAGTGAGAGGGACTAGCGGTGTTACCTACGAGCAGTACTTC.

The chain has TRBV21-1 and TRBJ2-7; the tabulated D call, TRBD2, remains unverified against the DNA. TRBV21-1 has pseudogene status. The CDR3 is 14 residues long. CDR3 sequence reads: CASSKALVSPEQYF. The CDR3, as DNA: TGTGCCAGCAGCAAAGCGCTAGTGAGCCCCGAGCAGTACTTC.

This chain links TRBV30 with TRBJ2-1; D is unresolved. The V end was cut by 0 bases, the J end by 1 base, with 10 bases between. This CDR3 is built from 15 residues. From germline, CDR1 is GTSNPN and CDR2 SVGIG (reference sequence). CDR3 sequence reads: CAWSVLRPSYNEQFF. The CDR3 bases are TGTGCCTGGAGTGTACTGCGGCCTTCCTACAATGAGCAGTTCTTC.

The chain carries TRBV28 and TRBJ1-5; the match to TRBD1 covers 7 bases. V shed 5 bases, J shed 2 bases, and the junction held 33 bases outside the gene matches. The CDR3 length is 24 residues. Germline CDR1 and CDR2: MDHEN and SYDVKM. CDR3 DNA sequence: TGTGCCAGCAGTCCCTTTGGACACCGACAGGGCTCGGTCGGCTCAGAACGTTGCAATCAGCCCCAGCATTTT. The encoded protein is CASSPFGHRQGSVGSERCNQPQHF.

This chain joins TRBV29-1 and TRBJ2-7; D perhaps matches TRBD2 (7 bases). Trimming pared 4 bases from V and 4 bases from J, leaving 20 bases between. There are 15 residues in the CDR3. Germline lookup yields CDR1 SQVTM and CDR2 ANQGSEA. CDR3 sequence reads: CSVAPGGVQTYEQYF. CDR3 sequence (DNA): TGCAGCGTTGCGCCGGGGGGCGTACAGACTTACGAGCAGTACTTC.

V usage is TRBV6-5 and J usage is TRBJ2-1, with 7 bases aligning to TRBD1. The CDR3 runs to 14 residues. Germline CDR1 and CDR2: MNHEY and SVGAGI. J lost 3 bases, V lost 5 bases, and 4 bases had no gene match. CDR3 region: CASSRGTDYNEQFF. CDR3 DNA: TGTGCCAGCAGTAGGGGGACAGACTACAATGAGCAGTTCTTC.

This clone was seen a handful of times. The genes are TRBV6-5 and TRBJ2-7, with 7 bases identical to TRBD1. The V gene's germline CDR1 is MNHEY and CDR2 SVGAGI. With 6 bases clipped from V and 5 bases from J, the junction kept 7 bases outside the gene matches. This CDR3 contains 13 residues. Written as DNA, the CDR3 is TGTGCCAGCAGGTACAGGGGCGACGACGAGCAGTACTTC. This encodes CASRYRGDDEQYF.

This rearrangement joins TRBV27 to TRBJ2-1, with 13 nucleotides matching TRBD2. CDR3 length: 16 residues. The germline V gene encodes CDR1 MNHEY and CDR2 SMNVEV (reference sequence). V trimming: 5 bases; J trimming: 8 bases; junction bases outside the gene matches: 9. The CDR3 loop is CASSPLLAGGPYEQFF. CDR3 bases: TGTGCCAGCAGTCCCCTACTAGCGGGAGGGCCGTATGAGCAGTTCTTC.

In its sample, this clone was seen a few times. This chain connects TRBV21-1 to TRBJ2-3; the tabulated D call, TRBD2, remains unverified against the DNA. TRBV21-1 is deemed a pseudogene. The CDR3 spans 15 residues. DNA for the CDR3: TGTGCCAGCAGTTACCTAGCGGAGAACACAGATACGCAGTATTTT. It encodes CASSYLAENTDTQYF.

This sequence joins TRBV28 and TRBJ2-7; D is ambiguous. This CDR3 has 13 amino acids. Germline loops: CDR1 MDHEN, CDR2 SYDVKM. Trimming took 0 bases from V and 4 from J, leaving 7 bases between them. DNA for the CDR3: TGTGCCAGCAGTTTATGTGTCCCTTACGAGCAGTACTTC. Protein: CASSLCVPYEQYF.